There are a few counts of the clone carrying this TCR beta chain. Its target is unknown. At collection, donors were nominally healthy, but unrecorded immune exposures were probable. PCR employed 60 Vbeta and 13 Jbeta primers. Some clones are missing from TCRdb's copy, which holds only in-frame ones; the method was immunoSEQ multiplex PCR. Seen here are about 150,000 clones, roughly three fifths observed once, and the top ten hold roughly 2.5%. The data belong to a study of cytomegalovirus exposure and HLA in healthy donors. General study points: Listed as cytomegalovirus-associated were over 150 TCR beta chains. Some V segments could not be told apart, so they were left out, TRBV6-2 and TRBV6-3 among them. Cytomegalovirus status was reportedly diagnosed by the classifier with high sensitivity and specificity.

This CDR3 region has 17 residues. Germline-derived CDR1 and CDR2 are SGHTA and FQGTGA. V gave up 2 bases and J gave up 2 bases, with 16 bases separating them. This sequence joins TRBV7-3 and TRBJ2-1, with TRBD2 as a possible D gene (6 bases). The source is a woman aged 40 to 50 in good health and CMV-seronegative. Sequences were obtained from PBMCs. The CDR3, as DNA: TGTGCCAGCAGCTTACAGGTGACTAGGGGCACCTACAATGAGCAGTTCTTC. The encoded protein is CASSLQVTRGTYNEQFF.